This T cell receptor (beta chain) is drawn from a study of blood T cell repertoires in COVID-19. Turning to the study itself: Whether acute or convalescent, the COVID-19 samples came from the United States, Italy and Spain. From T cells, B-cell-depleted T cells, or PBMCs came the material, which was cDNA or gDNA.

The CDR3 extends over 15 amino acids. Looked up from germline, CDR1 is SGHKS and CDR2 is YYEKEE (reference sequence). V lost 4 bases and J lost 0, with 10 bases in between. Source study methods: The assay estimated nucleated cells by amplifying reference gene primers. Measured with immunoSEQ multiplex PCR; TCRdb has only the in-frame clones, and not every one. V and J calls and clone size are given by that table; D and trimming were obtained from the DNA. The data contain under 300,000 clones, 70% to 90% of them singletons. The chain is built from TRBV5-5 and TRBJ2-2, with D unresolved. The receptor comes from a man aged 55 to 70 who had recovered from COVID-19. The sample comprised peripheral blood. The CDR3 reads CASSLITANTGELFF. CDR3 coding DNA: TGTGCCAGCAGCCTTATAACAGCGAACACCGGGGAGCTGTTTTTT.